This T cell receptor (beta chain) was identified in a study of T cell changes during pregnancy in multiple sclerosis. Here immunoSEQ multiplex PCR was the method, and the copy in TCRdb shows in-frame clones only, minus some. The sample lists fewer than 45,000 clones, roughly 91% seen once, with approximately 0.61% in the top ten. J lost 0 bases, V lost 3 bases, and 9 bases had no gene match. Per the germline V gene, CDR1 is PRHDT and CDR2 is FYEKMQ (reference sequence). The CDR3 spans 20 residues. The V and J genes are TRBV13 and TRBJ2-4; 15 bases match TRBD2. This clonotype originated in a female donor with multiple sclerosis, enrolled in a pregnancy study. Source: CD4+ T cells from peripheral blood mononuclear cells, taken in the third trimester of pregnancy. This chain's CDR3 is CASSFIGLAGGPGAKNIQYF. The CDR3, as DNA: TGTGCCAGCAGCTTTATCGGACTAGCGGGGGGGCCTGGAGCCAAAAACATTCAGTACTTC.